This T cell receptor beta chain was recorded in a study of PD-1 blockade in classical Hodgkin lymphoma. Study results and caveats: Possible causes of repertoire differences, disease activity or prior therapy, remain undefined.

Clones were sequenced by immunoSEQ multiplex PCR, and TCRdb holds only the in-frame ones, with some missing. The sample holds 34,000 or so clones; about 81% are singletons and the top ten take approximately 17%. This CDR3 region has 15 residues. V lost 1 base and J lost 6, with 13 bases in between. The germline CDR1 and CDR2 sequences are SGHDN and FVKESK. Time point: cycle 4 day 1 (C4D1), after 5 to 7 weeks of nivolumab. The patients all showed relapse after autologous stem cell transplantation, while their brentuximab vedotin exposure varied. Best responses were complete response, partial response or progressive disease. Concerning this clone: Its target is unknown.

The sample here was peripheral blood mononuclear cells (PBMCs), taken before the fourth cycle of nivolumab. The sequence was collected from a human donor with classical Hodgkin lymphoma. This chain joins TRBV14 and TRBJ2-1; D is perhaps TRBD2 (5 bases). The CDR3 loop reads CASSQGAGLSNEQFF. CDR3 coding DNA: TGTGCCAGCAGCCAAGGTGCGGGCCTAAGCAATGAGCAGTTCTTC.